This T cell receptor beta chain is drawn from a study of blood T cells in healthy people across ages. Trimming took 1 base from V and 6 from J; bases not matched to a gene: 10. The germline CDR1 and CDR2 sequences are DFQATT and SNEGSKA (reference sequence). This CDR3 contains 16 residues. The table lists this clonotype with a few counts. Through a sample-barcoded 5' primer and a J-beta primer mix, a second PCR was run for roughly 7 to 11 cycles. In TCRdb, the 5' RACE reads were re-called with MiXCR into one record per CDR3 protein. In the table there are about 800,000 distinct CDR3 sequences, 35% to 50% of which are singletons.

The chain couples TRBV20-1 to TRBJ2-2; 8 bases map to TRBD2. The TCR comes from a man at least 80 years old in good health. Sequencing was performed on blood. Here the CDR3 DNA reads TGCAGTGCTAGAGTTCCCGGGAGGGCTTACGCCGGGGAGCTGTTTTTT. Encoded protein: CSARVPGRAYAGELFF.